These 18 T cell receptor beta chains share one sample of origin, sequenced in a study of post-analysis software for immune sequencing data. Findings and caveats of the study: Four or five TRBV segments were more frequent in patients than controls; TRBV5-6, TRBV5-1 and TRBV20-1 belonged to this group.

These TCRs are of unknown antigen specificity. Tagging with unique molecular identifiers was a feature of the TCR beta cDNA libraries. From the PCR reads, TCRdb called clonotypes with MiXCR, one entry per CDR3 protein. The sample gives about 200,000 distinct CDR3 sequences, approximately 29% of which show up once; approximately 3.6% is in the top ten. Sample: blood. All receptors come from a girl aged 2-17 years with multiple sclerosis.

The rearrangement uses TRBV7-9 and TRBJ2-7, with 8 bases that match TRBD2. The ends lost 4 bases at V and 2 bases at J; junction bases unmatched: 10. The V gene's germline CDR1 is SEHNR and CDR2 FQNEAQ (reference sequence). This CDR3 is 16 amino acids long. The CDR3 here is CASSSVPRGGAYEQYF. Written as DNA, the CDR3 is TGTGCCAGCAGCTCCGTTCCCCGGGGGGGGGCCTACGAGCAGTACTTC.

The V gene is TRBV5-5, the J gene TRBJ1-1; 8 bases align to TRBD1. Per the germline V gene, CDR1 is SGHKS and CDR2 is YYEKEE (reference sequence). The CDR3 loop spans 13 amino acids. Trimming cost V 3 bases and J 7 bases; bases outside gene matches: 5. The CDR3 loop is CASSWTGPIEAFF. Written as DNA, the CDR3 is TGTGCCAGCAGCTGGACAGGGCCAATTGAAGCTTTCTTT.

This clonotype has at least ten counts. The rearrangement joins TRBV14 to TRBJ2-5; D is undetermined. V was shortened by 1 base and J by 2 bases, with 8 bases between the two germline ends. The CDR3 totals 14 residues. CDR1 is SGHDN and CDR2 is FVKESK in the germline V gene. CDR3 protein: CASSQGLRQETQYF. CDR3 nucleotide sequence: TGTGCCAGCAGCCAAGGGCTCCGGCAAGAGACCCAGTACTTC.

This clonotype was observed many times. The CDR3 spells CASSLALYGYTF. CDR3 nucleotide sequence: TGCGCCAGCAGCTTGGCACTGTATGGCTACACCTTC. The chain recombines TRBV5-1 with TRBJ1-2; D is unclear. Germline loops: CDR1 SGHRS, CDR2 YFSETQ. V lost 0 bases and J 5 bases, leaving 5 bases between the germline ends. The CDR3 extends over 12 amino acids.

At least ten counts were recorded for this clonotype. The V call is TRBV20-1, the J call TRBJ1-2, with D possibly being TRBD1 (5 bases). The CDR3 is 16 residues long. Germline V gives CDR1 DFQATT, CDR2 SNEGSKA (reference sequence). Trimming took 0 bases from V and 0 from J, leaving 14 bases between them. The CDR3 is CSARDPARGSNYGYTF. In DNA, the CDR3 is TGCAGTGCTAGAGATCCTGCGAGGGGTTCTAACTATGGCTACACCTTC.

The CDR3 loop reads CASSPSRGEQFF. The CDR3 coding sequence is TGTGCCAGCAGCCCGTCCAGGGGTGAGCAGTTCTTC. J is TRBJ2-1 and V is TRBV2; D might be TRBD1 (6 bases). Between the trimmed V and J ends, which lost 6 bases and 9 bases, there was a span of 12 bases. CDR1 SNHLY and CDR2 FYNNEI come from the germline V gene. This CDR3 spans 12 amino acids. Based on the CDR3 plus reference TRBV2 and TRBJ2-1, the full variable domain is EPEVTQTPSHQVTQMGQEVILRCVPISNHLYFYWYRQILGQKVEFLVSFYNNEISEKSEIFDDQFSVERPDGSNFTLKIRSTKLEDSAMYFCASSPSRGEQFFGPGTRLTVL.

At least ten counts were recorded for this clonotype. The genes are TRBV4-1 and TRBJ2-1, with 9 bases identical to TRBD2. V shed 6 bases, J shed 0 bases, and the junction held 12 bases outside the gene matches. CDR3 length equals 18 residues. Germline CDR1 is MGHRA and CDR2 is YSYEKL. CDR3 amino acids: CASRALWGRGGSYNEQFF. Written as DNA, the CDR3 is TGCGCCAGCAGGGCCCTCTGGGGGCGGGGGGGCTCCTACAATGAGCAGTTCTTC.

This clonotype was recorded a few times. This chain connects TRBV20-1 to TRBJ1-6; D not certain. Germline V gives CDR1 DFQATT, CDR2 SNEGSKA (reference sequence). CDR3 size: 15 residues. V lost 0 bases to trimming and J lost 7 bases, with 13 bases between them. CDR3 in DNA: TGCAGTGCTAGAGATCTTGCAGCTTCCAATTCACCCCTCCACTTT. It specifies CSARDLAASNSPLHF.

This chain uses TRBV20-1 with TRBJ1-5; D gene ambiguous. Germline loops: CDR1 DFQATT, CDR2 SNEGSKA (reference sequence). V was pared by 1 base and J by 4 bases, with 8 bases between. The CDR3 is 13 residues long. The CDR3, as DNA: TGCAGTGCTAGAGGGAGGTCTAATCAGCCCCAGCATTTT. Translated, it gives CSARGRSNQPQHF.

The rearrangement joins TRBV7-2 to TRBJ2-6, with TRBD1 as a possible D gene (6 bases). The CDR3 has 16 amino acids. Germline CDR1 is SGHTA and CDR2 is FQGNSA. The V and J ends lost 3 bases and 2 bases respectively, with 11 bases between them. CDR3 sequence (DNA): TGTGCCAGCAGCTTCGAGGCAGGGGCTGGGGCCAACGTCCTGACTTTC. This codes for CASSFEAGAGANVLTF.

This clonotype was detected only once. The chain is built from TRBV5-6 and TRBJ2-1, with 7 bases matching TRBD2. J was trimmed by 9 bases and V by 4 bases; bases with no gene match: 13. Germline CDR1 and CDR2: SGHDT and YYEEEE. This CDR3 has 15 amino acids. The CDR3: CASSPGLVGLREQFF. The DNA of the CDR3 is TGTGCCAGCAGCCCCGGACTAGTGGGATTACGTGAGCAGTTCTTC.

On this clonotype itself: Its ends do not fully match the called genes, so a read error is possible. This rearrangement joins TRBV6-5 to TRBJ1-2; 7 positions match TRBD1. Germline values: CDR1 MNHEY, CDR2 SVGAGI. The CDR3 covers 16 residues. The CDR3 nucleotides are TGTGCCAGCAGTTCATCCGGGGGACAGCGGAACTATGGCTGCACCTTC. Protein product: CASSSSGGQRNYGCTF.

On this clonotype itself: It may be a read error: a sequence one base away is much more abundant. The chain couples TRBV5-1 to TRBJ1-2; D gene ambiguous. The germline V gene has CDR1 SGHRS and CDR2 YFSETQ. The length of the CDR3 is 16 residues. The V end was cut by 0 bases, the J end by 6 bases, with 18 bases between. The CDR3 sequence: CASSLAMLLTPDGYTF. CDR3 nucleotide sequence: TGCGCCAGCAGCTTGGCCATGCTCTTGACGCCCGATGGCTACACCTTC. The full variable domain, with the rest looked up from reference TRBV5-1 and TRBJ1-2, is KAGVTQTPRYLIKTRGQQVTLSCSPISGHRSVSWYQQTPGQGLQFLFEYFSETQRNKGNFPGRFSGRQFSNSRSEMNVSTLELGDSALYLCASSLAMLLTPDGYTFGSGTRLTVV.

This clonotype was recorded at least ten times. This rearrangement joins TRBV5-1 to TRBJ2-1, with D perhaps TRBD1 or TRBD2 (5 bases each). Trimming left V 1 base short and J 2 bases short, with 10 bases between. The CDR3 is 15 amino acids. CDR1 SGHRS and CDR2 YFSETQ come from the germline V gene. The CDR3 DNA is TGCGCCAGCAGCTTGACGAGGGGCACCTACAATGAGCAGTTCTTC. This gives the protein CASSLTRGTYNEQFF.

Worth noting for this clonotype: A much larger clone is a single base away; this may be a read error. The gene calls are TRBV6-7 and TRBJ2-1; 7 nucleotides align to TRBD1. The J call may not be correct, given that the DNA end is closer to TRBJ2-7. TRBV6-7 is designated an ORF whose function remains uncertain. The CDR3 is 16 residues long. The CDR3 here is CASFQTRTGDYNEQYF. In DNA form, the CDR3 reads TGTGCCAGCTTCCAAACGCGTACAGGGGATTACAATGAGCAGTACTTC.

This clonotype was recorded at least ten times. This chain uses TRBV6-1 with TRBJ2-3; 8 bases fit TRBD1. V was clipped by 11 bases and J by 1 base; unmatched bases: 11. This CDR3 is 15 amino acids long. Germline V gene data show CDR1 as MNHNS and CDR2 as SASEGT. The CDR3 is CASHTGGTGTDTQYF. For the CDR3, the DNA is TGTGCCTCCCACACAGGGGGAACGGGCACAGATACGCAGTATTTT.

The V call is TRBV20-1, the J call TRBJ2-7; D may be TRBD1 (6 bases). The CDR3 loop spans 14 amino acids. Germline CDR1 and CDR2: DFQATT and SNEGSKA (reference sequence). V was trimmed by 3 bases and J by 2 bases, leaving 14 bases between them. For the CDR3, the DNA is TGCAGTGCTAGTTCAGGGGCAGCCCCCTACGAGCAGTACTTC. It yields the protein CSASSGAAPYEQYF.

This chain joins TRBV2 and TRBJ1-5; D is uncertain. Germline values: CDR1 SNHLY, CDR2 FYNNEI. Trimming shortened V by 4 bases and J by 4 bases, and 5 bases separated the two germline ends. The CDR3 runs to 12 residues. The CDR3 spells CASSGPNQPQHF. The DNA for the CDR3 is TGTGCCAGCAGTGGACCGAATCAGCCCCAGCATTTT.